The 20 T cell receptor beta chains below all came from one sample that was sequenced in a study of shared clonotypes between healthy human individuals. In the naive CD8 group, cells lacked CD45RO and were positively selected for CCR7, so terminally differentiated effector memory CD45RA+ cells were left out. The protocol was immunoSEQ multiplex PCR, while the TCRdb copy is restricted to in-frame clones and leaves out a portion. Of about 590,000 clones in the sample, about 95% were seen once. Sequenced material: naive CD8+ T cells sorted from blood. The receptor set was obtained from a woman under 40 in good health.

In this sample, this clone turned up a few times. J is TRBJ1-2 and V is TRBV27; D unresolved. The V gene lost 2 bases and the J gene lost 3 bases, with 13 bases spanning the gap. Per germline, CDR1 MNHEY and CDR2 SMNVEV (reference sequence). The CDR3 loop spans 15 amino acids. The CDR3 sequence is CASSLGPMTDYGYTF. The CDR3 bases are TGTGCCAGCAGTTTAGGCCCGATGACGGACTATGGCTACACCTTC.

V is TRBV4-1 and J is TRBJ1-5; D not resolved. Trimming took 0 bases from V and 6 from J, leaving 15 bases between them. Germline lookup yields CDR1 MGHRA and CDR2 YSYEKL. The CDR3 is made up of 16 amino acids. CDR3 nucleotide sequence: TGCGCCAGCAGCCAAGATGAACGCCAGTTCAGTCAGCCCCAGCATTTT. Translating it yields CASSQDERQFSQPQHF.

This clone was seen once. V and J are TRBV4-1 and TRBJ2-7; no clear D. Trimming removed 4 bases from V and 5 bases from J, with 9 bases in between. The CDR3 is 12 residues long. The germline V gene has CDR1 MGHRA and CDR2 YSYEKL. CDR3 residues: CASSPLGNEQYF. The DNA of the CDR3 is TGCGCCAGCAGCCCCCTGGGTAACGAGCAGTACTTC.

V and J are TRBV28 and TRBJ2-7; TRBD1 or TRBD2 may be the D gene (6 bases each). This CDR3 contains 14 residues. V lost 3 bases, J lost 2 bases, and 11 bases lay in between. Germline lookup yields CDR1 MDHEN and CDR2 SYDVKM. The CDR3 nucleotides read TGTGCCAGCAGTTTTTGGGGGGCGCCCTACGAGCAGTACTTC. Residues: CASSFWGAPYEQYF.

This chain links TRBV11-2 with TRBJ2-5; no reliable D call. Per the germline V gene, CDR1 is SGHAT and CDR2 is FQNNGV. V was clipped by 7 bases and J by 2 bases, with 17 bases between them. The CDR3 is 15 residues long. DNA of the CDR3: TGTGCCAGCACCCCTCTTTGGGCGTATCAAGAGACCCAGTACTTC. It yields the protein CASTPLWAYQETQYF.

The gene calls are TRBV7-8 and TRBJ2-3, with 8 bases lining up with TRBD1. The J segment lost 5 bases and the V segment lost 5 bases, leaving 9 bases of the junction unmatched. The CDR3 sequence is 15 residues long. CDR1 and CDR2 (germline): SGHVS, FQNEAQ. The CDR3 DNA is TGTGCCAGCAGCCTACCAGGGGGCCTTGGAGATACGCAGTATTTT. As protein: CASSLPGGLGDTQYF.

V gene TRBV11-2 combines with J gene TRBJ2-7; a possible D gene is TRBD1 (6 bases). This CDR3 has 14 amino acids. Looked up from germline, CDR1 is SGHAT and CDR2 is FQNNGV. Trimming left V 9 bases short and J 2 bases short, with 17 bases between. This chain's CDR3 is CASKWDKIPYEQYF. The CDR3 nucleotides are TGTGCCAGTAAGTGGGACAAAATTCCCTACGAGCAGTACTTC.

The chain recombines TRBV28 with TRBJ2-6; possibly TRBD2 for D (6 bases). The germline gives CDR1 MDHEN, CDR2 SYDVKM. This CDR3 region has 15 residues. Trimming removed 3 bases at V and 1 base at J, with 7 bases between. The CDR3 here is CASSFRGSGANVLTF. CDR3 nucleotide sequence: TGTGCCAGCAGTTTTCGGGGGTCTGGGGCCAACGTCCTGACTTTC.

CDR3 nucleotides: TGTGCCAGCAGTAGAAACCGGGAAATAGAGGGCTACACCTTC. This translates into CASSRNREIEGYTF. The chain uses TRBV27 and TRBJ1-2; the D is unclear. V dropped 5 bases and J dropped 8 bases, with 18 bases sitting between them. CDR1 and CDR2 (germline): MNHEY, SMNVEV (reference sequence). The CDR3 is made up of 14 amino acids.

V usage is TRBV7-9 and J usage is TRBJ2-1, with D perhaps matching TRBD1 (6 bases). V lost 10 bases and J 9 bases, leaving 16 bases between the germline ends. The CDR3 is made up of 12 amino acids. In germline, CDR1 is SEHNR, CDR2 FQNEAQ (reference sequence). Here the CDR3 reads CAIPGGVGEQFF. CDR3 nucleotides: TGTGCCATCCCTGGGGGCGTGGGTGAGCAGTTCTTC.

The V and J genes are TRBV10-1 and TRBJ2-1, with TRBD2 as a possible D gene (6 bases). V was pared by 4 bases and J by 6 bases, with 19 bases between. The CDR3 totals 16 residues. Germline CDR1 reads WNHNN; CDR2 reads SYGVQD (reference sequence). CDR3 residues: CASSVRGASEFNEQFF. In DNA form, the CDR3 reads TGCGCCAGCAGTGTTCGTGGGGCTAGCGAGTTCAATGAGCAGTTCTTC.

This chain connects TRBV11-2 to TRBJ2-7; D may be TRBD1 (5 bases). From germline, CDR1 is SGHAT and CDR2 FQNNGV. V gave up 1 base and J gave up 0 bases, with 13 bases separating them. The CDR3 is 16 residues long. CDR3 nucleotides: TGTGCCAGCAGCTTAGTTCCAGACAGCAGCTCCTACGAGCAGTACTTC. Residues: CASSLVPDSSSYEQYF.

This rearrangement joins TRBV27 to TRBJ2-5; D possibly corresponds to TRBD1 (6 bases). In germline, CDR1 is MNHEY, CDR2 SMNVEV (reference sequence). CDR3 length: 12 amino acids. V lost 8 bases and J lost 1, with 8 bases in between. The CDR3 bases are TGTGCCAGCTCACAGGGCCAAGAGACCCAGTACTTC. It yields the protein CASSQGQETQYF.

This chain connects TRBV19 to TRBJ2-7; 7 nucleotides match TRBD1. The CDR3 is 18 residues long. V lost 8 bases to trimming and J lost 2 bases; unmatched junction nucleotides: 21. Germline V gives CDR1 LNHDA, CDR2 SQIVND (reference sequence). The CDR3 loop reads CASESANPNRGNPYEQYF. Here the CDR3 DNA reads TGTGCCAGTGAATCCGCGAACCCGAACAGGGGAAATCCCTACGAGCAGTACTTC.

The J gene is TRBJ2-2, the V gene TRBV19; D remains unclear. In germline, CDR1 is LNHDA, CDR2 SQIVND (reference sequence). The CDR3 is made up of 15 amino acids. Deletions cut 5 bases from V and 1 base from J, with 11 bases between. The CDR3 loop is CASSQGYWNTGELFF. The CDR3 DNA is TGTGCCAGTAGTCAAGGGTATTGGAACACCGGGGAGCTGTTTTTT.

This sequence joins TRBV6-5 and TRBJ2-5, with 8 bases fitting TRBD1. The length of the CDR3 is 16 residues. CDR1 and CDR2 from the germline V gene are MNHEY and SVGAGI. Trimming cost V 2 bases and J 3 bases; bases outside gene matches: 8. As DNA, the CDR3 is TGTGCCAGCAGTTACAAAGCAGGGGGCTATGAAGAGACCCAGTACTTC. Amino acids: CASSYKAGGYEETQYF.

The V gene is TRBV18, the J gene TRBJ2-7; weak D call: TRBD1 (6 bases). In germline, CDR1 is KGHSH, CDR2 LQKENI. The CDR3 consists of 13 residues. With 4 bases removed from V and 5 bases from J, the gap between germline ends came to 12 bases. The CDR3 region is CASSRIQGHEQYF. The DNA of the CDR3 is TGTGCCAGCTCACGGATACAGGGCCACGAGCAGTACTTC.

This clone was recorded once. This chain connects TRBV27 to TRBJ2-2, with D possibly matching TRBD1 (5 bases). The CDR3 is 13 amino acids. Trimming took off 3 bases at V and 6 bases at J, with 8 bases between the two ends. In germline, CDR1 is MNHEY, CDR2 SMNVEV (reference sequence). CDR3 DNA: TGTGCCAGCAGTTTTGGGGCCGCCGGGGAGCTGTTTTTT. Encoded protein: CASSFGAAGELFF.

The chain has TRBV27 and TRBJ2-5; no clear D gene. Germline CDR1 and CDR2: MNHEY and SMNVEV (reference sequence). Trimming removed 4 bases at V and 4 bases at J, with 13 bases between. The CDR3 is 14 amino acids. The CDR3 here is CASSSQTGPETQYF. DNA for the CDR3: TGTGCCAGCAGTTCTCAAACGGGCCCAGAGACCCAGTACTTC.

The CDR3 DNA reads as TGCGCCAGCAGCCTAGGACAGGGCTACACCTTC. It yields the protein CASSLGQGYTF. The rearrangement links TRBV5-1 to TRBJ1-2, with a possible D match to TRBD1 (6 bases). The CDR3 extends over 11 amino acids. The V and J ends lost 4 bases and 8 bases respectively, with 9 bases between them. Germline CDR1 reads SGHRS; CDR2 reads YFSETQ.